Listed below are T cell receptor beta chains from one sample, sequenced in a study of beta chain features in type 1 diabetes. TCRdb keeps only in-frame clones here, not all; method: immunoSEQ multiplex PCR. The data contain around 350,000 clones, 10% to 15% of them seen just once; the ten biggest clones take up 0.017%. Sequencing was carried out using naive CD4+ T cells from blood. These receptors were obtained from a man aged 18 to 30 in good health. The CDR3 runs from the conserved cysteine through the conserved F or W. The order of the fields is V gene, clone size, CDR3 protein. A row's size may be missing; if present it is once, few, many or a size class.

V: TRBV30
size: .
CDR3: CAWSAWGRAMPLGGYTF

V: TRBV5-1
size: few
CDR3: CASPQDRNQPQHF

V: TRBV4-1
size: .
CDR3: CASSQGGGGSGYGYTF

V: TRBV7-9
size: .
CDR3: CASSPPGGQGYTF

V: TRBV30
size: .
CDR3: CAWSVRREAFSTDTQYF

V: TRBV15
size: .
CDR3: CATSAGTGRRKLFF

V: TRBV4-3
size: few
CDR3: CASSQDPAGGSVGELFF

V: TRBV5-1
size: .
CDR3: CASSLGANYGYTF

V: TRBV27
size: few
CDR3: CASSKQGGNYGYTF

V: TRBV5-1
size: .
CDR3: CASSRGTALALHF

V: TRBV5-1
size: few
CDR3: CASTFDRGEQYF

V: TRBV29-1
size: .
CDR3: CSVGTSGSRNEQFF

V: TRBV29-1
size: few
CDR3: CSSGGATLNEQFF

V: TRBV30
size: .
CDR3: CAWYTYGTGKYNEQFF

V: TRBV19
size: .
CDR3: CASSFGGRNSNQPQHF

V: TRBV7-2
size: .
CDR3: CASSAQGQGPYNEQFF

V: TRBV7-2
size: .
CDR3: CASSLNDRPWDEQYF

V: TRBV7-2
size: few
CDR3: CASSLEDRGGDF

V: TRBV6-1
size: .
CDR3: CASALTGGTEAFF

V: TRBV10-3
size: few
CDR3: CAISESGGPNEKLFF

V: TRBV4-3
size: .
CDR3: CASSQTGLFTEAFF

V: TRBV5-1
size: few
CDR3: CASSSIGILTDYEQYF

V: TRBV29-1
size: few
CDR3: CSVLERGGGTEAFF

V: TRBV4-2
size: .
CDR3: CASSRGERGLATNEKLFF